The T cell receptor (beta chain) described here comes from a study of T cell responses to AZD1222 COVID-19 vaccine. Notes on the study in general: Donor demographics were predominantly white British with a female majority; clonal diversity may be underestimated.

With respect to this clone: Antigen unknown.

CDR3 length: 15 residues. Looked up from germline, CDR1 is GTSNPN and CDR2 is SVGIG (reference sequence). The V gene lost 0 bases and the J gene lost 4 bases, with 12 bases spanning the gap. The protocol was immunoSEQ multiplex PCR, while the TCRdb copy is restricted to in-frame clones and leaves out a portion. The sample lists around 120,000 clones, 85% to 90% occurring once. The input for sequencing was peripheral blood, taken on day 0 of MenACWY control vaccination. V is TRBV30 and J is TRBJ2-2, with D possibly being TRBD2 (6 bases). This TCR was recovered from an adult in good health. CDR3 nucleotide sequence: TGTGCCTGGAGTGTCCGACTAGAGAGCACCGGGGAGCTGTTTTTT. Amino acid sequence: CAWSVRLESTGELFF.